This TCR beta chain emerged from a study of CD8 T cells in acute hepatitis C reinfection. This CDR3 has 15 amino acids. The ends lost 7 bases at V and 7 bases at J; junction bases unmatched: 5. CDR1 and CDR2 (germline): KGHSH, LQKENI. Time point here: naive CD8 control sorted from an acute-time-point sample. People who inject drugs in the Montreal Hepatitis C Cohort were donors. A positive HCV RNA or antibody test following a negative test within 24 weeks defined acute primary infection. TCRdb keeps only in-frame clones here, not all; method: immunoSEQ multiplex PCR. Here the sample spans over 35,000 clones, around nine tenths being singletons. Study observations and caveats: One of thirteen outcome-independent public clonotypes used V04-02/J02-02. Acute resolver, follow-up resolver and acute chronic samples had similar high diversity.

To note about this clone: Its target is unknown.

The sequence was collected from a man aged 25 to 40 with chronic hepatitis C. The sequenced sample was naive CD8+ T cells from PBMCs. The rearrangement links TRBV18 to TRBJ2-1; 15 nucleotides agree with TRBD2. CDR3 amino acids: CASLPGTSGRNEQFF. DNA for the CDR3: TGTGCCAGCTTACCTGGGACTAGCGGGAGGAATGAGCAGTTCTTC.